This entry lists 27 T cell receptor beta chains sequenced from one sample in a study of memory B cells and T cells in multiple sclerosis. These receptors' antigens are unknown. The method was immunoSEQ multiplex PCR; TCRdb's version includes in-frame clones alone and lacks a portion of them. The table records roughly 30,000 clones, 86% of them present only once. Separate sequencing covered autoproliferating (CFSE-dim) and non-proliferating (CFSE-high) T cells from stimulus-free culture. Cultures began with 5x10^7 CFSE-labeled PBMCs, unstimulated for under 8 days, with replicate wells pooled. The sample was PBMCs from blood kept in culture. These receptors came from a human donor with multiple sclerosis.

V and J are TRBV5-1 and TRBJ1-2, with D possibly being TRBD1 (5 bases). The CDR3 spans 13 residues. Germline CDR1 reads SGHRS; CDR2 reads YFSETQ. Trimming pared 4 bases from V and 4 bases from J, leaving 11 bases between. Written as DNA, the CDR3 is TGCGCCAGCAGCCCGGGACGGCCCTATGGCTACACCTTC. This codes for CASSPGRPYGYTF.

The V gene is TRBV9, the J gene TRBJ2-7; D unclear. CDR1 SGDLS and CDR2 YYNGEE come from the germline V gene. This CDR3 has 13 residues. V was clipped by 5 bases and J by 1 base, with 10 bases between them. This chain's CDR3 is CASSSLGSYEQYF. CDR3 in DNA: TGTGCCAGCAGTTCGCTGGGATCCTACGAGCAGTACTTC.

This chain links TRBV5-8 with TRBJ1-1, with 7 bases fitting TRBD1. Germline lookup yields CDR1 SGHTS and CDR2 YDEGEE. This CDR3 spans 16 amino acids. J was trimmed by 4 bases and V by 4 bases; bases with no gene match: 13. Here the CDR3 reads CASSRKRTGGSTEAFF. Written as DNA, the CDR3 is TGTGCCAGCAGCAGAAAACGGACAGGCGGAAGCACTGAAGCTTTCTTT. The variable domain in full, completed from reference TRBV5-8 and TRBJ1-1, reads EAGVTQSPTHLIKTRGQQATLRCSPISGHTSVYWYQQALGLGLQFLLWYDEGEERNRGNFPPRFSGRQFPNYSSELNVNALELEDSALYLCASSRKRTGGSTEAFFGQGTRLTVV.

The chain links TRBV19 to TRBJ1-5; 9 bases map to TRBD1. Germline CDR1 is LNHDA and CDR2 is SQIVND (reference sequence). The V segment lost 5 bases and the J segment 9 bases; nucleotides outside the gene matches: 11. The CDR3 contains 15 residues. The CDR3 DNA follows: TGTGCCAGTAGTCGTCCCGGGACAGGGTCAGGGCCCCAGCATTTT. Protein product: CASSRPGTGSGPQHF.

The rearrangement uses TRBV9 and TRBJ1-1; the match to TRBD1 covers 7 bases. The CDR3 has 15 residues. The germline CDR1 and CDR2 sequences are SGDLS and YYNGEE. V shed 0 bases and J 4 bases; nucleotides not matched to a gene: 6. In DNA form, the CDR3 reads TGTGCCAGCAGCGTAGAGGAGGGGGCGAGCACTGAAGCTTTCTTT. This encodes CASSVEEGASTEAFF.

This rearrangement joins TRBV2 to TRBJ2-5, with 8 positions matching TRBD1. From germline, CDR1 is SNHLY and CDR2 FYNNEI. V was clipped by 3 bases and J by 2 bases; unmatched bases: 5. CDR3 length equals 15 residues. The CDR3 is CASSDYRGYQETQYF. The CDR3 DNA follows: TGTGCCAGCAGTGATTACAGGGGGTATCAAGAGACCCAGTACTTC.

This chain joins TRBV7-6 and TRBJ1-5; D uncertain. Germline CDR1 reads SGHVS; CDR2 reads FNYEAQ. The CDR3 spans 14 residues. Trimming left V 1 base short and J 6 bases short, with 10 bases between. CDR3 region: CASSLGGMAQPQHF. CDR3 bases: TGTGCCAGCAGCTTAGGCGGGATGGCTCAGCCCCAGCATTTT.

This sequence joins TRBV5-1 and TRBJ2-1, with D hard to call. This CDR3 is 13 amino acids long. V dropped 0 bases and J dropped 4 bases, with 5 bases sitting between them. Germline V lookup: CDR1 SGHRS, CDR2 YFSETQ. The CDR3 DNA sequence: TGCGCCAGCAGCTTGGGCGGTTACAATGAGCAGTTCTTC. Translating it yields CASSLGGYNEQFF.

The chain links TRBV6-6 to TRBJ1-1; 10 nucleotides match TRBD1. The CDR3 spans 15 residues. The J segment lost 3 bases and the V segment lost 6 bases, leaving 7 bases of the junction unmatched. Per germline, CDR1 MNHNY and CDR2 SVGAGI (reference sequence). CDR3 DNA: TGTGCCAGCAGACCGACAGGGGGCTGGTACACTGAAGCTTTCTTT. As protein: CASRPTGGWYTEAFF.

V usage is TRBV28 and J usage is TRBJ1-5, with TRBD1 identical over 8 bases. The CDR3 consists of 16 residues. Germline CDR1 is MDHEN and CDR2 is SYDVKM. V lost 5 bases to trimming and J lost 2 bases; unmatched junction nucleotides: 8. The CDR3 coding sequence is TGTGCCAGCAGTAAATACAGGGGGAGGGGCAATCAGCCCCAGCATTTT. It yields the protein CASSKYRGRGNQPQHF.

The genes are TRBV29-1 and TRBJ2-7, with 9 bases fitting TRBD1. From germline, CDR1 is SQVTM and CDR2 ANQGSEA. This CDR3 has 12 amino acids. Trimming took 7 bases from V and 6 from J; bases not matched to a gene: 7. The DNA for the CDR3 is TGCAGCGCTGGACAGGGGTCTTCCGAGCAGTACTTC. It is translated as CSAGQGSSEQYF.

This clone was seen more than once but under ten times. The rearrangement joins TRBV28 to TRBJ2-7, with a weak D call TRBD2 (5 bases). The CDR3 spans 15 residues. Germline V gives CDR1 MDHEN, CDR2 SYDVKM. Trimming pared 3 bases from V and 3 bases from J, leaving 15 bases between. In DNA, the CDR3 is TGTGCCAGCAGTTTGGGCGCCCCGAGGGACTACGAGCAGTACTTC. Amino acid sequence: CASSLGAPRDYEQYF.

The chain recombines TRBV29-1 with TRBJ2-1, with 9 bases lining up with TRBD1. The CDR3 runs 14 residues. Looked up from germline, CDR1 is SQVTM and CDR2 is ANQGSEA. J was trimmed by 5 bases and V by 5 bases; bases with no gene match: 7. CDR3 DNA sequence: TGCAGCGTTACCCCCGGGACAGGGAACAATGAGCAGTTCTTC. It specifies CSVTPGTGNNEQFF.

This rearrangement joins TRBV6-6 to TRBJ2-3; D is uncertain. Trimming took off 5 bases at V and 4 bases at J, with 7 bases between the two ends. The germline V gene has CDR1 MNHNY and CDR2 SVGAGI (reference sequence). The CDR3 has 12 residues. CDR3 in DNA: TGTGCCAGCAGTCAACTGGCAGATACGCAGTATTTT. Protein: CASSQLADTQYF.

This clone occurred once. The chain couples TRBV6-1 to TRBJ2-3; maybe TRBD2 (7 bases). Trimming removed 6 bases from V and 1 base from J, with 14 bases in between. Germline values: CDR1 MNHNS, CDR2 SASEGT. The CDR3 runs to 15 residues. CDR3 in DNA: TGTGCCAGCAGCCAGGGGCTAGCGGGCACAGATACGCAGTATTTT. Protein sequence: CASSQGLAGTDTQYF.

This clone showed up just a few times. The chain has TRBV5-1 and TRBJ2-7; TRBD1 or TRBD2 may be the D gene (5 bases each). Trimming removed 0 bases at V and 4 bases at J, with 14 bases between. The CDR3 extends over 15 amino acids. CDR1 SGHRS and CDR2 YFSETQ come from the germline V gene. This chain's CDR3 is CASSLGGPPLYEQYF. The CDR3 bases are TGCGCCAGCAGCTTGGGGGGACCGCCGCTTTACGAGCAGTACTTC.

The chain employs TRBV7-3 and TRBJ1-1; D not resolved. The ends were cut back, 4 bases at V and 6 bases at J, with 21 bases in the middle. The CDR3 is 16 residues long. Germline V gene data show CDR1 as SGHTA and CDR2 as FQGTGA. As DNA, the CDR3 is TGTGCCAGCAGCTCGGTTGTTGGTGTAGGGAGGCCTGAAGCTTTCTTT. It specifies CASSSVVGVGRPEAFF.

The DNA for the CDR3 is TGTGCCAGCTCACCAACCCAGAGCTCCTATAATTCACCCCTCCACTTT. It translates to CASSPTQSSYNSPLHF. V is TRBV18 and J is TRBJ1-6, with D uncertain. There are 16 residues in the CDR3. The V gene's germline CDR1 is KGHSH and CDR2 LQKENI. With 2 bases removed from V and 0 bases from J, the gap between germline ends came to 8 bases.

This clone is a singleton in its sample. V is TRBV27 and J is TRBJ2-5; tentatively, D is TRBD1 or TRBD2 (5 bases each). The germline CDR1 and CDR2 sequences are MNHEY and SMNVEV (reference sequence). The CDR3 extends over 14 amino acids. V shed 2 bases and J shed 4 bases, with 11 bases lying between them. The CDR3 DNA is TGTGCCAGCAGTTTAAGGGACCAGCGAGAGACCCAGTACTTC. This gives the protein CASSLRDQRETQYF.

The V gene is TRBV11-2, the J gene TRBJ2-7; 10 bases agree with TRBD1. CDR3 length equals 15 residues. The V gene end was trimmed by 5 bases and the J gene end by 5 bases; junction bases not matched to a gene: 9. The germline V gene encodes CDR1 SGHAT and CDR2 FQNNGV. The DNA of the CDR3 is TGTGCCAGCAGCGATCGGGACAGGGGAATGGACGAGCAGTACTTC. Its translation is CASSDRDRGMDEQYF.

The rearrangement joins TRBV28 to TRBJ2-7; D uncertain. Germline CDR1 MDHEN, CDR2 SYDVKM. The CDR3 is made up of 13 amino acids. The V end lost 1 base, the J end lost 3 bases, and 7 bases lay between the germline ends. CDR3 protein: CASSLLDHYEQYF. The CDR3 bases are TGTGCCAGCAGTTTATTGGATCACTACGAGCAGTACTTC.

V is TRBV5-1 and J is TRBJ1-1, with TRBD1 matching over 9 bases. CDR3 length: 13 residues. The trim removed 4 bases at V and 6 bases at J, leaving 4 bases unmatched. From germline, CDR1 is SGHRS and CDR2 YFSETQ. The CDR3 reads CASSGTGMSEAFF. The CDR3 coding sequence is TGCGCCAGCAGCGGGACAGGGATGTCTGAAGCTTTCTTT. Based on the CDR3 plus reference TRBV5-1 and TRBJ1-1, the full variable domain is KAGVTQTPRYLIKTRGQQVTLSCSPISGHRSVSWYQQTPGQGLQFLFEYFSETQRNKGNFPGRFSGRQFSNSRSEMNVSTLELGDSALYLCASSGTGMSEAFFGQGTRLTVV.

The J gene is TRBJ2-7, the V gene TRBV6-4; D could derive from TRBD1 or TRBD2 (6 bases each). Trimming shortened V by 6 bases and J by 7 bases, and 16 bases separated the two germline ends. The CDR3 is 13 residues long. Germline CDR1 is MRHNA and CDR2 is SNTAGT. The CDR3, as DNA: TGTGCCAGCAGCCCCAGAGGGGGGAGGGAGCAGTACTTC. It encodes CASSPRGGREQYF.

This chain connects TRBV7-3 to TRBJ2-2; no firm D call. Germline CDR1 and CDR2: SGHTA and FQGTGA. V gave up 0 bases and J gave up 2 bases, with 7 bases separating them. There are 15 residues in the CDR3. CDR3 amino acids: CASSLTLPNTGELFF. Here the CDR3 DNA reads TGTGCCAGCAGCTTAACCCTCCCCAACACCGGGGAGCTGTTTTTT.

This rearrangement joins TRBV28 to TRBJ1-2; tentatively, D is TRBD1 (6 bases). CDR1 is MDHEN, CDR2 SYDVKM, per germline. Trimming removed 5 bases from V and 4 bases from J, with 8 bases in between. The CDR3 runs to 12 residues. The chain's CDR3 is CASSLTGYGYTF. The CDR3 region has the DNA TGTGCCAGCAGTCTGACAGGCTATGGCTACACCTTC.

There are a few counts of this clone. This sequence joins TRBV2 and TRBJ1-1; TRBD1 agrees at 7 bases. CDR3 length: 13 amino acids. After removal of 6 bases from V and 3 bases from J, the junction contained 4 bases not matched to a gene. The V gene's germline CDR1 is SNHLY and CDR2 FYNNEI. In nucleotides, the CDR3 is TGTGCCAGCAGACTCGACAGGGACACTGAAGCTTTCTTT. Its translation: CASRLDRDTEAFF.

The genes are TRBV25-1 and TRBJ2-4; possibly TRBD1 or TRBD2 for D (5 bases each). Germline CDR1 MGHDK, CDR2 SYGVNS. V lost 2 bases, J lost 3 bases, and 8 bases lay in between. The CDR3 runs 14 residues. The chain's CDR3 is CASSEGGNKNIQYF. CDR3 DNA: TGTGCCAGCAGTGAAGGGGGTAACAAAAACATTCAGTACTTC.